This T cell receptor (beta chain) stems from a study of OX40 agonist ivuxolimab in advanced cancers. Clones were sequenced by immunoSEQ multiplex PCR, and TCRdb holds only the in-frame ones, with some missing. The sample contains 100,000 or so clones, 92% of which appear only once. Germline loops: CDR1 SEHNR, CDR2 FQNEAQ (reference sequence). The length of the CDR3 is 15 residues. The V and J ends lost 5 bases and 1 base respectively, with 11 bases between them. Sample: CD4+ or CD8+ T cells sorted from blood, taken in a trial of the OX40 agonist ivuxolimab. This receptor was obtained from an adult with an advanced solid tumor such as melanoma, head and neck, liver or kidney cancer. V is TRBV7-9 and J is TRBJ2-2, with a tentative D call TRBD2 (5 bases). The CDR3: CASSPPGGNTGELFF. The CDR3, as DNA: TGTGCCAGCAGCCCCCCCGGAGGGAACACCGGGGAGCTGTTTTTT. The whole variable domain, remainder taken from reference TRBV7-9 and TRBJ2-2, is DTGVSQNPRHKITKRGQNVTFRCDPISEHNRLYWYRQTLGQGPEFLTYFQNEAQLEKSRLLSDRFSAERPKGSFSTLEIQRTEQGDSAMYLCASSPPGGNTGELFFGEGSRLTVL.